Presented here are 25 T cell receptor beta chains from one specimen sequenced in a study of regulatory T cells in long-lasting Graves disease (dated by TCRdb to the early 2020s). The sample's time point, from its label and the paper: newly diagnosed GD, antithyroid drugs for less than 3 months. RNA was extracted from PBMCs in TRIzol for both TCR sequencing and RNA sequencing. Library creation used multiplex PCR. Sequenced on an Illumina HiSeq 4000. iRepertoire HTBI primers and Arm-PCR amplification of CDR3 regions were used to construct TCR beta libraries. Clones were called with MiXCR by TCRdb after fastp trimmed the public reads at Q25, and only in-frame beta chains were retained. One record per CDR3 amino acid sequence lists the most common genes and DNA. The sample profile shows some 320,000 distinct CDR3 sequences; under 20% of them were found once. The top ten clonotypes cover about 36% of the sample.

The sample was peripheral blood mononuclear cells (PBMCs), taken at new diagnosis, from a patient treated with antithyroid drugs. The receptors originated from a female donor with Graves disease.

This clonotype occurred many times. The V call is TRBV20-1, the J call TRBJ2-1, with 13 bases lining up with TRBD2. Germline V CDR1 and CDR2: DFQATT, SNEGSKA (reference sequence). The V segment lost 8 bases and the J segment 3 bases; nucleotides outside the gene matches: 13. CDR3 length equals 17 residues. CDR3 in DNA: TGCAGTACAACCGGGACTAGCGGGACCACCCTCTACAATGAGCAGTTCTTC. It is translated as CSTTGTSGTTLYNEQFF.

This clonotype appeared many times. V is TRBV3-1 and J is TRBJ2-5, with D unresolved. Trimming cost V 0 bases and J 5 bases, with 13 bases left between them. Germline V gives CDR1 LGHDT, CDR2 YNNKEL (reference sequence). The CDR3 extends over 15 amino acids. The CDR3 loop is CASSQDQATRETQYF. DNA of the CDR3: TGTGCCAGCAGCCAAGATCAGGCGACAAGGGAGACCCAGTACTTC.

This clonotype was seen at least ten times. The rearrangement links TRBV2 to TRBJ2-1; D is possibly TRBD2 (5 bases). Per the germline V gene, CDR1 is SNHLY and CDR2 is FYNNEI. The ends were cut back, 8 bases at V and 8 bases at J, with 16 bases in the middle. The CDR3 has 13 amino acids. CDR3 protein: CASFLAGGDEQFF. DNA for the CDR3: TGTGCCAGCTTTCTAGCCGGTGGGGATGAGCAGTTCTTC.

The rearrangement links TRBV5-1 to TRBJ2-7; D may be TRBD1 (6 bases). V gave up 7 bases and J gave up 7 bases, with 15 bases separating them. The CDR3 loop spans 12 amino acids. Per germline, CDR1 SGHRS and CDR2 YFSETQ. CDR3 DNA: TGCGCCAGCCGGGCGAGGGGGAATGAGCAGTACTTC. Its protein product is CASRARGNEQYF.

The sample holds many counts of this clonotype. The CDR3 nucleotides are TGTGCCATCAGTTCCAGGGGGGGCACAGATACGCAGTATTTT. Translation: CAISSRGGTDTQYF. The chain recombines TRBV10-3 with TRBJ2-3, with a possible D match to TRBD1 (7 bases). CDR3 length: 14 residues. Germline V lookup: CDR1 ENHRY, CDR2 SYGVKD. Deletions cut 5 bases from V and 1 base from J, with 10 bases between.

This clonotype was counted many times. This chain connects TRBV25-1 to TRBJ2-3; 7 nucleotides line up with TRBD2. V was clipped by 4 bases and J by 0 bases; unmatched bases: 10. The CDR3 has 17 residues. CDR1 and CDR2 (germline): MGHDK, SYGVNS. CDR3 loop: CASSGPRLAGSTDTQYF. For the CDR3, the DNA is TGTGCCAGCAGTGGACCGAGACTAGCCGGTAGCACAGATACGCAGTATTTT. The variable domain in full, with the rest retrieved from reference TRBV25-1 and TRBJ2-3, is EADIYQTPRYLVIGTGKKITLECSQTMGHDKMYWYQQDPGMELHLIHYSYGVNSTEKGDLSSESTVSRIRTEHFPLTLESARPSHTSQYLCASSGPRLAGSTDTQYFGPGTRLTVL.

In this sample, this clonotype turned up many times. The V and J genes are TRBV10-2 and TRBJ2-7, with D perhaps matching TRBD2 (6 bases). Germline-derived CDR1 and CDR2 are WSHSY and SAAADI. CDR3 length: 14 residues. The V end was cut by 6 bases, the J end by 4 bases, with 16 bases between. CDR3 nucleotide sequence: TGCGCCAGCAGGTCGGGACTGGAGGCTTACGAGCAGTACTTC. Amino acid sequence: CASRSGLEAYEQYF.

This clonotype was seen only a few times. The genes are TRBV29-1 and TRBJ2-3, with TRBD2 identical over 9 bases. Germline V gene data show CDR1 as SQVTM and CDR2 as ANQGSEA. The CDR3 is 14 residues long. Trimming removed 4 bases from V and 6 bases from J; junction bases left unmatched: 8. The chain's CDR3 is CSVGASGKFDTQYF. The CDR3 DNA sequence: TGCAGCGTTGGTGCTAGCGGGAAGTTCGATACGCAGTATTTT.

This clonotype was detected many times. V usage is TRBV6-5 and J usage is TRBJ2-5; 8 nucleotides agree with TRBD2. The CDR3 sequence is 17 residues long. V was pared by 0 bases and J by 4 bases, with 10 bases of the junction left unmatched. CDR1 is MNHEY, CDR2 SVGAGI, per germline. CDR3 in DNA: TGTGCCAGCAGTTACTCTCAAAGCGGGAGTAGGGCAGAGACCCAGTACTTC. This codes for CASSYSQSGSRAETQYF.

This clonotype was recorded many times. The V and J genes are TRBV7-8 and TRBJ2-7, with 7 bases aligning to TRBD2. V shed 0 bases and J 0 bases; nucleotides not matched to a gene: 2. The CDR3 covers 15 residues. The V gene's germline CDR1 is SGHVS and CDR2 FQNEAQ. CDR3: CASSLAAGFSYEQYF. The CDR3 coding sequence is TGTGCCAGCAGCTTAGCAGCGGGATTCTCCTACGAGCAGTACTTC.

This clonotype came up many times. This chain uses TRBV25-1 with TRBJ1-1, with TRBD1 matching over 9 bases. CDR1 is MGHDK, CDR2 SYGVNS, per germline. CDR3 size: 13 residues. Trimming removed 6 bases from V and 7 bases from J; junction bases left unmatched: 6. CDR3 loop: CASRDTGGVEAFF. As DNA, the CDR3 is TGTGCCAGCAGAGATACAGGGGGCGTTGAAGCTTTCTTT.

There are many counts of this clonotype. The chain couples TRBV19 to TRBJ1-2; TRBD1 agrees at 7 bases. The germline CDR1 and CDR2 sequences are LNHDA and SQIVND (reference sequence). This CDR3 region has 17 residues. With V trimmed by 5 bases and J by 4 bases, 16 bases remained unmatched. The CDR3 nucleotides read TGTGCCAGTAGTCGGGCCAAGACAGGGACCGATTCCTATGGCTACACCTTC. Protein: CASSRAKTGTDSYGYTF. Together with reference TRBV19 and TRBJ1-2, the CDR3 gives the full variable domain: DGGITQSPKYLFRKEGQNVTLSCEQNLNHDAMYWYRQDPGQGLRLIYYSQIVNDFQKGDIAEGYSVSREKKESFPLTVTSAQKNPTAFYLCASSRAKTGTDSYGYTFGSGTRLTVV.

This clonotype was detected ten times or more. The chain is built from TRBV25-1 and TRBJ2-1; TRBD1 matches at 7 bases. V shed 5 bases and J 2 bases; nucleotides not matched to a gene: 6. Per the germline V gene, CDR1 is MGHDK and CDR2 is SYGVNS. This CDR3 spans 15 amino acids. CDR3 in DNA: TGTGCCAGCAGTCGACAGGGTGATCCCTACAATGAGCAGTTCTTC. The encoded protein is CASSRQGDPYNEQFF.

With respect to this clonotype: This may come from a read error, since a much larger clone is one base off. The chain couples TRBV6-2 or TRBV6-3 to TRBJ1-2, with D perhaps TRBD1 (6 bases). The V and J ends lost 5 bases and 8 bases respectively, with 18 bases between them. Germline values: CDR1 MNHEY, CDR2 SVGEGT. The CDR3 has 14 residues. The DNA for the CDR3 is TGTGCCAGCAGTCACCCCCAGGACAGATCCGGCTACACCTTC. It specifies CASSHPQDRSGYTF.

This clonotype was seen only a few times. V usage is TRBV30 and J usage is TRBJ2-1; 13 nucleotides match TRBD2. With 0 bases clipped from V and 7 bases from J, the junction kept 3 bases outside the gene matches. This CDR3 spans 15 amino acids. The germline gives CDR1 GTSNPN, CDR2 SVGIG (reference sequence). The CDR3 coding sequence is TGTGCCTGGAGTGTACTAGCGGGAGGGCCAAATGAGCAGTTCTTC. This translates into CAWSVLAGGPNEQFF.

This clonotype was recorded at least ten times. The J gene is TRBJ2-1, the V gene TRBV4-1, with 8 bases aligning to TRBD2. CDR3 length: 15 residues. With V trimmed by 5 bases and J by 3 bases, 6 bases remained unmatched. Germline V CDR1 and CDR2: MGHRA, YSYEKL. The CDR3 protein is CASSSGTSFYNEQFF. The DNA of the CDR3 is TGCGCCAGCAGCTCCGGGACTAGTTTCTACAATGAGCAGTTCTTC.

This clonotype occurred many times. The CDR3 reads CASSLSGGTGNQPQHF. CDR3 coding DNA: TGTGCCAGCAGTTTATCGGGTGGGACAGGCAATCAGCCCCAGCATTTT. The chain joins TRBV12-3 or TRBV12-4 to TRBJ1-5, with TRBD1 matching 7 bases. The CDR3 has 16 residues. Germline trimming cut 2 bases from V and 2 bases from J; bases unmatched to any gene: 6.

This clonotype was observed a few times. This may come from a read error, since a much larger clone is one base off. As the CDR3 is not closed by the conserved phenylalanine or tryptophan, this likely results from a read error. V is TRBV10-2 and J is TRBJ1-1; the D is unclear. The CDR3 runs to 14 residues. V was cut by 0 bases and J by 5 bases, with 10 bases left in between. Germline V gene lookup returns CDR1 WSHSY and CDR2 SAAADI. CDR3 sequence (DNA): TGCGCCAGCAGTGAGTCGACTTGGTGGACTGAAGCTTTCCTT. Its protein product is CASSESTWWTEAFL.

This clonotype was seen ten or more times. The chain joins TRBV12-3 or TRBV12-4 to TRBJ2-5; D gene unclear. Trimming took off 2 bases at V and 4 bases at J, with 14 bases between the two ends. This CDR3 is 15 amino acids long. Here the CDR3 reads CASSLMWSTRETQYF. CDR3 coding DNA: TGTGCCAGCAGTTTAATGTGGTCTACCAGAGAGACCCAGTACTTC.

This clonotype showed up many times. J is TRBJ2-1 and V is TRBV20-1, with a weak D call TRBD2 (6 bases). The CDR3 has 18 residues. V lost 0 bases and J lost 0, with 18 bases in between. Germline CDR1 DFQATT, CDR2 SNEGSKA (reference sequence). This chain's CDR3 is CSARDPSGTLNSYNEQFF. The CDR3 nucleotides are TGCAGTGCTAGAGATCCATCCGGGACTCTCAACTCCTACAATGAGCAGTTCTTC.

This clonotype was counted many times. The genes are TRBV2 and TRBJ1-5, with 8 bases aligning to TRBD1. The V gene's germline CDR1 is SNHLY and CDR2 FYNNEI. V lost 11 bases and J lost 3; bases outside the gene matches: 9. This CDR3 has 14 residues. CDR3 loop: CAAGQGGLNQPQHF. In DNA, the CDR3 is TGTGCCGCTGGACAGGGTGGTCTCAATCAGCCCCAGCATTTT.

This clonotype has only one observation. The chain uses TRBV2 and TRBJ2-4; 9 nucleotides agree with TRBD1. Trimming removed 4 bases from V and 5 bases from J; junction bases left unmatched: 6. Per the germline V gene, CDR1 is SNHLY and CDR2 is FYNNEI. CDR3 length: 15 amino acids. The chain's CDR3 is CASSVGTGSENIQYF. CDR3 DNA sequence: TGTGCCAGCAGTGTTGGGACAGGGAGCGAAAACATTCAGTACTTC.

This chain links TRBV14 with TRBJ1-1, with TRBD1 identical over 9 bases. CDR1 and CDR2 from the germline V gene are SGHDN and FVKESK. This CDR3 is built from 15 residues. V lost 4 bases to trimming and J lost 2 bases; unmatched junction nucleotides: 5. CDR3 nucleotide sequence: TGTGCCAGCAGCCCGGACAGGGGCCGTAACACTGAAGCTTTCTTT. Protein product: CASSPDRGRNTEAFF. Drawing the rest from reference TRBV14 and TRBJ1-1, the complete variable domain is EAGVTQFPSHSVIEKGQTVTLRCDPISGHDNLYWYRRVMGKEIKFLLHFVKESKQDESGMPNNRFLAERTGGTYSTLKVQPAELEDSGVYFCASSPDRGRNTEAFFGQGTRLTVV.

The chain links TRBV28 to TRBJ2-1; D not certain. Germline V lookup: CDR1 MDHEN, CDR2 SYDVKM. Trimming took off 6 bases at V and 9 bases at J, with 24 bases between the two ends. The CDR3 runs to 16 residues. CDR3 bases: TGTGCCAGCAGCGAAATAGGTGGCTCCATGGGCCTTGAGCAGTTCTTC. It is translated as CASSEIGGSMGLEQFF.

With respect to this clonotype: A far bigger clonotype differs at one base, so this is likely a read error. The chain is built from TRBV6-2 or TRBV6-3 and TRBJ2-1, with D perhaps given as TRBD1 or TRBD2 (6 bases each). The CDR3 sequence is 13 residues long. From germline, CDR1 is MNHEY and CDR2 SVGEGT. V lost 6 bases and J lost 13, with 19 bases in between. The CDR3 sequence: CASSEGGLETQFF. The CDR3 DNA sequence: TGTGCCAGCAGCGAAGGGGGGCTCGAGACCCAGTTCTTC.